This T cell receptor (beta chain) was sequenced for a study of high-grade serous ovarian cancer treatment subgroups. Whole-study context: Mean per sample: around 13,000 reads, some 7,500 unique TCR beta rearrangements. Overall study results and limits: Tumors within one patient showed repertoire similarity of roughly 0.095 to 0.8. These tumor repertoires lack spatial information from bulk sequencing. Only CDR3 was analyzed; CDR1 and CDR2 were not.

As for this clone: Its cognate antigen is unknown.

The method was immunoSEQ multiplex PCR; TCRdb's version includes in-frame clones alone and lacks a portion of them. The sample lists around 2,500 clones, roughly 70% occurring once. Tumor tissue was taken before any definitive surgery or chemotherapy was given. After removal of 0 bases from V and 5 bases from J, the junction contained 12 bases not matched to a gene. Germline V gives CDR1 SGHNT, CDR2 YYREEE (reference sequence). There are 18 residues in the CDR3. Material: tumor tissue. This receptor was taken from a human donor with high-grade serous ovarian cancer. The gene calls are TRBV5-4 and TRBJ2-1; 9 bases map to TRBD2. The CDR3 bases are TGTGCCAGCAGCTTGGCCGTTATCCTAGCGGGACCTAACAATGAGCAGTTCTTC. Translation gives CASSLAVILAGPNNEQFF.